The 14 T cell receptor beta chains below come from one sample, sequenced in a study of PD-1 blockade in classical Hodgkin lymphoma. The table came from immunoSEQ multiplex PCR; TCRdb's copy has only in-frame clones and leaves some out. This table has 75,000 to 100,000 clones, about four fifths appearing once. All trial patients relapsed after autologous stem cell transplantation. The material sequenced was peripheral blood mononuclear cells (PBMCs), taken before the second cycle of nivolumab. The receptors here all came from a human donor with classical Hodgkin lymphoma.

The rearrangement uses TRBV9 and TRBJ1-2; perhaps TRBD1 as D (5 bases). The germline V gene has CDR1 SGDLS and CDR2 YYNGEE. This CDR3 is 14 amino acids long. Trimming left V 4 bases short and J 4 bases short, with 14 bases between. CDR3 protein: CASSPRLGGYGYTF. The CDR3 DNA sequence: TGTGCCAGCAGCCCTCGACTCGGGGGCTATGGCTACACCTTC.

This chain joins TRBV7-9 and TRBJ2-7, with 10 bases lining up with TRBD1. This CDR3 is 17 amino acids long. CDR1 and CDR2 from the germline V gene are SEHNR and FQNEAQ (reference sequence). J was trimmed by 4 bases and V by 0 bases; bases with no gene match: 9. This CDR3 reads CASSLARKTGGFYEQYF. CDR3 coding DNA: TGTGCCAGCAGCTTAGCGCGGAAGACAGGGGGCTTTTACGAGCAGTACTTC.

The chain couples TRBV2 to TRBJ1-2, with a weak D call TRBD1 (5 bases). Germline CDR1 reads SNHLY; CDR2 reads FYNNEI. This CDR3 is 15 amino acids long. Trimming shortened V by 6 bases and J by 4 bases, and 18 bases separated the two germline ends. CDR3 DNA: TGTGCCAGCAGCCCCCGGGGGATCGAGGCCTATGGCTACACCTTC. Translation: CASSPRGIEAYGYTF.

This chain links TRBV6-1 with TRBJ1-3; D remains unclear. Trimming pared 1 base from V and 2 bases from J, leaving 6 bases between. The CDR3 sequence is 14 residues long. Germline V CDR1 and CDR2: MNHNS, SASEGT. CDR3 nucleotides: TGTGCCAGCAGTGAAGGCGGGGCTGGAAACACCATATATTTT. Amino acid sequence: CASSEGGAGNTIYF.

The chain combines TRBV27 with TRBJ2-3; TRBD2 aligns across 10 bases. V shed 8 bases and J 7 bases; nucleotides not matched to a gene: 9. The CDR3 is 14 amino acids. Germline CDR1 and CDR2: MNHEY and SMNVEV (reference sequence). CDR3 loop: CASGKREGPNTQYF. In DNA form, the CDR3 reads TGTGCCAGCGGAAAGCGGGAGGGTCCGAATACGCAGTATTTT.

The chain uses TRBV7-2 and TRBJ2-3, with 9 bases aligning to TRBD2. The CDR3 is 17 residues long. Trimming took 5 bases from V and 6 from J; bases not matched to a gene: 15. Germline V gene data show CDR1 as SGHTA and CDR2 as FQGNSA. CDR3 DNA sequence: TGTGCCAGCAGCCTCCCGTTGGATAGCGGGAGTTCGGATACGCAGTATTTT. Protein product: CASSLPLDSGSSDTQYF.

The chain recombines TRBV2 with TRBJ2-5, with 8 bases matching TRBD2. Germline V gives CDR1 SNHLY, CDR2 FYNNEI. V shed 3 bases and J 4 bases; nucleotides not matched to a gene: 7. The CDR3 contains 15 residues. CDR3 in DNA: TGTGCCAGCAGTGACCGGACTAGCCGCAGAGAGACCCAGTACTTC. This translates into CASSDRTSRRETQYF.

The chain recombines TRBV10-3 with TRBJ1-1; D possibly corresponds to TRBD1 (5 bases). Deletions cut 0 bases from V and 4 bases from J, with 6 bases between. The CDR3 is 13 residues long. Germline lookup yields CDR1 ENHRY and CDR2 SYGVKD. The CDR3 DNA is TGTGCCATCAGTGAGTCCCAGGGCACTGAAGCTTTCTTT. It is translated as CAISESQGTEAFF.

The genes are TRBV7-9 and TRBJ1-2; 11 nucleotides line up with TRBD1. With 1 base clipped from V and 7 bases from J, the junction kept 5 bases outside the gene matches. Per germline, CDR1 SEHNR and CDR2 FQNEAQ (reference sequence). CDR3 length: 15 amino acids. DNA of the CDR3: TGTGCCAGCAGCTTAGAGGGACAGGGGGTAGGTGGCTACACCTTC. It translates to CASSLEGQGVGGYTF.

The rearrangement links TRBV5-1 to TRBJ2-7; D gene uncertain. Germline CDR1 is SGHRS and CDR2 is YFSETQ. This CDR3 is 15 amino acids long. V was cut by 5 bases and J by 2 bases, with 17 bases left in between. CDR3 amino acids: CASRVLSGTTYEQYF. The CDR3 nucleotides read TGCGCCAGCAGAGTTCTATCGGGCACTACCTACGAGCAGTACTTC.

The rearrangement joins TRBV5-4 to TRBJ2-1; 8 positions agree with TRBD2. The germline V gene has CDR1 SGHNT and CDR2 YYREEE (reference sequence). The CDR3 runs to 16 residues. J was trimmed by 4 bases and V by 4 bases; bases with no gene match: 10. CDR3 DNA: TGTGCCAGCAGCCCCTCCGGACTAGCAAATTACAATGAGCAGTTCTTC. This encodes CASSPSGLANYNEQFF.

V and J are TRBV18 and TRBJ2-5; D ambiguous. The CDR3 has 12 residues. V gave up 2 bases and J gave up 2 bases, with 3 bases separating them. Germline-derived CDR1 and CDR2 are KGHSH and LQKENI. The CDR3 nucleotides read TGTGCCAGCTCACCAAGGCAAGAGACCCAGTACTTC. This codes for CASSPRQETQYF.

V is TRBV5-4 and J is TRBJ2-5, with 7 bases lining up with TRBD2. Germline V gene data show CDR1 as SGHNT and CDR2 as YYREEE (reference sequence). The trim removed 4 bases at V and 5 bases at J, leaving 11 bases unmatched. The CDR3 consists of 15 residues. CDR3 coding DNA: TGTGCCAGCAGCAGCTCGCGGGAGTACGGGGAGACCCAGTACTTC. It codes for CASSSSREYGETQYF.

This sequence joins TRBV18 and TRBJ2-2, with 7 bases matching TRBD2. J lost 3 bases, V lost 3 bases, and 13 bases had no gene match. The CDR3 covers 18 residues. Germline-derived CDR1 and CDR2 are KGHSH and LQKENI. In DNA, the CDR3 is TGTGCCAGCTCACCGAGGATGTCGGGAGGTTTGGACACCGGGGAGCTGTTTTTT. Protein: CASSPRMSGGLDTGELFF.